One and the same sample provided the 25 T cell receptor beta chains below, sequenced in a study of blood T cell repertoires in COVID-19. Method: immunoSEQ multiplex PCR; TCRdb's copy keeps in-frame clones and lacks some. The sample lists 200,000 to 300,000 clones; about nine tenths were seen once. The sequencing input was peripheral blood. These receptors were obtained from a man aged 25-45 years with COVID-19, enrolled during active disease.

The CDR3 nucleotides read TGTGCCAGCAGGACTAACTCCAACACTGAAGCTTTCTTT. Translation: CASRTNSNTEAFF. This chain connects TRBV12-3 or TRBV12-4 to TRBJ1-1; D unresolved. V was cut by 6 bases and J by 2 bases, with 10 bases left in between. The length of the CDR3 is 13 residues.

The rearrangement uses TRBV5-1 and TRBJ2-4, with 7 positions matching TRBD1. The CDR3 contains 16 residues. From germline, CDR1 is SGHRS and CDR2 YFSETQ. Germline trimming cut 4 bases from V and 0 bases from J; bases unmatched to any gene: 7. The DNA for the CDR3 is TGCGCCAGCAGCACCGGACAGGCCTTAGCCAAAAACATTCAGTACTTC. Encoded protein: CASSTGQALAKNIQYF. The complete variable domain, with remaining parts taken from reference TRBV5-1 and TRBJ2-4, reads KAGVTQTPRYLIKTRGQQVTLSCSPISGHRSVSWYQQTPGQGLQFLFEYFSETQRNKGNFPGRFSGRQFSNSRSEMNVSTLELGDSALYLCASSTGQALAKNIQYFGAGTRLSVL.

Concerning this clone itself: The junction shows a germline mismatch at one end, possibly a read error. At the DNA level, this CDR3 is encoded by other sequences in the same sample as well. The CDR3 bases are TGCGCCAGCAGCGTAGGGGGGGGCTCGTACAATGAGCAGTTCTTC. It yields the protein CASSVGGGSYNEQFF. This chain joins TRBV9 and TRBJ2-1; D may be TRBD2 (7 bases). This CDR3 is built from 15 residues. Germline CDR1 reads SGDLS; CDR2 reads YYNGEE.

The rearrangement joins TRBV29-1 to TRBJ2-4, with a possible D match to TRBD2 (7 bases). V was shortened by 6 bases and J by 16 bases, with 22 bases between the two germline ends. The germline CDR1 and CDR2 sequences are SQVTM and ANQGSEA. The CDR3 has 12 residues. This chain's CDR3 is CSVAGAQDRVYF. The CDR3 nucleotides read TGCAGCGTGGCGGGGGCTCAGGACAGAGTTTACTTC. Full variable domain (rest looked up from reference TRBV29-1 and TRBJ2-4): SAVISQKPSRDICQRGTSLTIQCQVDSQVTMMFWYRQQPGQSLTLIATANQGSEATYESGFVIDKFPISRPNLTFSTLTVSNMSPEDSSIYLCSVAGAQDRVYFGAGTRLSVL.

This clone has only one observation. This chain links TRBV7-9 with TRBJ1-1; the match to TRBD1 covers 7 bases. V was pared by 5 bases and J by 0 bases, with 3 bases of the junction left unmatched. The CDR3 is made up of 14 amino acids. Germline CDR1 is SEHNR and CDR2 is FQNEAQ (reference sequence). CDR3 in DNA: TGTGCCAGCAGCCTGGACAGGCTGAACACTGAAGCTTTCTTT. It encodes CASSLDRLNTEAFF.

V gene TRBV9 combines with J gene TRBJ1-3; maybe TRBD1 (6 bases). The CDR3 loop spans 16 amino acids. Germline loops: CDR1 SGDLS, CDR2 YYNGEE. V lost 0 bases and J 0 bases, leaving 10 bases between the germline ends. In nucleotides, the CDR3 is TGTGCCAGCAGCGTAGGGCCGGACAGCTCTGGAAACACCATATATTTT. Translated: CASSVGPDSSGNTIYF.

The chain has TRBV10-2 and TRBJ1-2; the D is unclear. This CDR3 contains 13 residues. V lost 6 bases to trimming and J lost 7 bases, with 15 bases between them. CDR1 and CDR2 (germline): WSHSY, SAAADI. The CDR3 bases are TGCGCCAGCAGGCAAGCGGTGACCGGTGGCTACACCTTC. It yields the protein CASRQAVTGGYTF.

The J gene is TRBJ1-3, the V gene TRBV20-1; 10 bases match TRBD1. J was trimmed by 2 bases and V by 3 bases; bases with no gene match: 10. CDR1 and CDR2 (germline): DFQATT, SNEGSKA (reference sequence). CDR3 size: 17 residues. CDR3: CSASPQTGGIAGNTIYF. CDR3 DNA: TGCAGTGCTAGTCCCCAGACAGGGGGCATTGCTGGAAACACCATATATTTT.

The rearrangement joins TRBV18 to TRBJ1-5; a weak D match, TRBD1 (6 bases). Germline V gives CDR1 KGHSH, CDR2 LQKENI. This CDR3 is 15 amino acids long. V dropped 3 bases and J dropped 6 bases, with 15 bases sitting between them. Here the CDR3 reads CASSPPGVSGQPQHF. CDR3 in DNA: TGTGCCAGCTCACCGCCAGGGGTGAGTGGTCAGCCCCAGCATTTT. Using reference TRBV18 and TRBJ1-5 for the parts outside the CDR3, the full variable domain is NAGVMQNPRHLVRRRGQEARLRCSPMKGHSHVYWYRQLPEEGLKFMVYLQKENIIDESGMPKERFSAEFPKEGPSILRIQQVVRGDSAAYFCASSPPGVSGQPQHFGDGTRLSIL.

A single count supports this clone. J is TRBJ1-1 and V is TRBV11-1; D possibly corresponds to TRBD1 (5 bases). Germline values: CDR1 SGHAT, CDR2 FQDESV (reference sequence). Between the trimmed V and J ends, which lost 4 bases and 3 bases, there was a span of 12 bases. The CDR3 sequence is 14 residues long. CDR3 DNA sequence: TGTGCCAGCAGCTCACTGCAGGGCGACACTGAAGCTTTCTTT. Amino acid sequence: CASSSLQGDTEAFF.

This chain links TRBV27 with TRBJ1-1; TRBD1 aligns across 11 bases. Unmatched junction bases numbered 2, after V lost 1 base and J lost 1 base. Germline CDR1 and CDR2: MNHEY and SMNVEV (reference sequence). This CDR3 has 16 amino acids. For the CDR3, the DNA is TGTGCCAGCAGTTTATTAGGACAGGGGGCGAACACTGAAGCTTTCTTT. This translates into CASSLLGQGANTEAFF.

The V and J genes are TRBV18 and TRBJ1-6, with D unclear. The V end was cut by 4 bases, the J end by 5 bases, with 24 bases between. The germline V gene has CDR1 KGHSH and CDR2 LQKENI. The CDR3 has 19 residues. The DNA of the CDR3 is TGTGCCAGCTCACTCCGGGAAATCGGAGGTACAGTAGATAATTCACCCCTCCACTTT. This encodes CASSLREIGGTVDNSPLHF.

The chain has TRBV12-3 or TRBV12-4 and TRBJ2-5; D is undetermined. Trimming cost V 2 bases and J 4 bases, with 5 bases left between them. This CDR3 has 12 residues. This CDR3 reads CASSLIRETQYF. The CDR3, as DNA: TGTGCCAGCAGTTTAATCCGAGAGACCCAGTACTTC.

V is TRBV6-2 or TRBV6-3 and J is TRBJ2-5; possible D gene TRBD1, 6 bases. There are 14 residues in the CDR3. V dropped 2 bases and J dropped 0 bases, with 7 bases sitting between them. Germline loops: CDR1 MNHEY, CDR2 SVGEGT. CDR3 DNA sequence: TGTGCCAGCAGTTACAGGACAGACCAAGAGACCCAGTACTTC. It translates to CASSYRTDQETQYF.

The genes are TRBV18 and TRBJ2-3; 9 bases line up with TRBD2. CDR1 and CDR2 (germline): KGHSH, LQKENI. There are 17 residues in the CDR3. The J segment lost 4 bases and the V segment lost 1 base, leaving 9 bases of the junction unmatched. This chain's CDR3 is CASSPRRGGPYADTQYF. The CDR3 nucleotides are TGTGCCAGCTCACCACGGCGGGGGGGCCCCTACGCAGATACGCAGTATTTT.

The rearrangement joins TRBV20-1 to TRBJ1-2, with 9 bases identical to TRBD1. V was clipped by 3 bases and J by 7 bases; unmatched bases: 6. CDR1 and CDR2 from the germline V gene are DFQATT and SNEGSKA (reference sequence). The CDR3 is 13 residues long. CDR3 nucleotides: TGCAGTGCTAGTCTACAGGGGGCAGGTGGCTACACCTTC. It is translated as CSASLQGAGGYTF.

The chain joins TRBV30 to TRBJ1-5; 7 nucleotides agree with TRBD1. Per the germline V gene, CDR1 is GTSNPN and CDR2 is SVGIG (reference sequence). V shed 3 bases and J 4 bases; nucleotides not matched to a gene: 3. CDR3 length: 13 residues. CDR3 in DNA: TGTGCCTGGAGCACAGGGGTAAATCAGCCCCAGCATTTT. Its protein product is CAWSTGVNQPQHF. The complete variable domain, with remaining parts taken from reference TRBV30 and TRBJ1-5, reads SQTIHQWPATLVQPVGSPLSLECTVEGTSNPNLYWYRQAAGRGLQLLFYSVGIGQISSEVPQNLSASRPQDRQFILSSKKLLLSDSGFYLCAWSTGVNQPQHFGDGTRLSIL.

This clone has only one observation. The genes are TRBV9 and TRBJ1-1, with a tentative D call TRBD1 (5 bases). The germline V gene encodes CDR1 SGDLS and CDR2 YYNGEE. V gave up 4 bases and J gave up 3 bases, with 13 bases separating them. CDR3 length: 14 residues. As DNA, the CDR3 is TGTGCCAGCAGCTTACAGGACGGGTACACTGAAGCTTTCTTT. Translated, it gives CASSLQDGYTEAFF.

Worth noting for this clone: Other nucleotide sequences from this sample produce the same CDR3. This chain connects TRBV27 to TRBJ1-1; D might be TRBD1 (5 bases). The ends were cut back, 6 bases at V and 1 base at J, with 12 bases in the middle. There are 14 residues in the CDR3. Germline CDR1 is MNHEY and CDR2 is SMNVEV (reference sequence). CDR3 region: CASSLRGGNTEAFF. The CDR3 bases are TGTGCCAGCAGCCTCCGGGGGGGGAACACTGAAGCTTTCTTT.

The V call is TRBV2, the J call TRBJ2-7; the D gene is possibly TRBD2 (6 bases). Between the trimmed V and J ends, which lost 1 base and 7 bases, there was a span of 11 bases. The CDR3 has 13 amino acids. Germline assignment: CDR1 SNHLY and CDR2 FYNNEI. The CDR3 DNA is TGTGCCAGCAGTGAAGTAATCCGGGGGGAGCAGTACTTC. This codes for CASSEVIRGEQYF.

DNA for the CDR3: TGCGCCAGCAGTTGGGGACAGGGGGAAGGTGGCTACACCTTC. The encoded protein is CASSWGQGEGGYTF. The genes are TRBV5-1 and TRBJ1-2; 11 nucleotides agree with TRBD1. The CDR3 is 14 residues long. Germline V gene sequence: CDR1 SGHRS, CDR2 YFSETQ. The J segment lost 7 bases and the V segment lost 5 bases, leaving 7 bases of the junction unmatched.

The chain couples TRBV15 to TRBJ1-4; TRBD1 aligns across 8 bases. The CDR3 runs 17 residues. Germline V gene sequence: CDR1 LNHNV, CDR2 YYDKDF (reference sequence). Trimming at V came to 5 bases and at J to 0 bases, leaving 8 bases not matched to a gene. CDR3 loop: CATSGGQGTATNEKLFF. The CDR3 DNA reads as TGTGCCACCAGCGGAGGACAGGGAACCGCAACTAATGAAAAACTGTTTTTT. The variable domain in full, completed from reference TRBV15 and TRBJ1-4, reads DAMVIQNPRYQVTQFGKPVTLSCSQTLNHNVMYWYQQKSSQAPKLLFHYYDKDFNNEADTPDNFQSRRPNTSFCFLDIRSPGLGDTAMYLCATSGGQGTATNEKLFFGSGTQLSVL.

The rearrangement uses TRBV6-6 and TRBJ1-6, with 7 positions matching TRBD1. V lost 5 bases, J lost 9 bases, and 16 bases stayed unmatched. The CDR3 is 17 amino acids. Germline loops: CDR1 MNHNY, CDR2 SVGAGI (reference sequence). The CDR3 DNA sequence: TGTGCCAGCAGTCAACGTCCCGGGACAGTTTTTGGTTCACCCCTCCACTTT. It is translated as CASSQRPGTVFGSPLHF.

This sequence joins TRBV6-5 and TRBJ1-2; D is uncertain. CDR3 size: 13 residues. With 5 bases removed from V and 4 bases from J, the gap between germline ends came to 11 bases. CDR1 and CDR2 from the germline V gene are MNHEY and SVGAGI. CDR3 DNA: TGTGCCAGCAGTCACGCGATTAGCTATGGCTACACCTTC. Residues: CASSHAISYGYTF.

This sequence joins TRBV28 and TRBJ1-2, with 10 bases identical to TRBD1. CDR3 size: 14 residues. V trimming: 2 bases; J trimming: 5 bases; junction bases outside the gene matches: 2. Germline-derived CDR1 and CDR2 are MDHEN and SYDVKM. The CDR3 sequence is CASSLTGQGYGYTF. The DNA of the CDR3 is TGTGCCAGCAGTTTAACGGGACAGGGGTATGGCTACACCTTC.